The 17 T cell receptor beta chains listed next were all sequenced from one sample in a study of T cell changes during pregnancy in multiple sclerosis (dated by TCRdb to between 2018 and 2020). The library was prepared using the immunoSEQ multiplex PCR assay. In TCRdb, the immuneACCESS table is reduced to in-frame sequences with V and J assigned. These tables do not hold every clone; where another copy was compared, an unresolved V gene accounts for under half, and the others remain unexplained. The sample profile shows some 80,000 clones; 85% to 95% of them were found once. Of the sample, 1% falls within the top ten clones. Sequencing was performed on peripheral blood, taken in the first trimester of pregnancy. Receptors originate from a female donor with multiple sclerosis, enrolled in a pregnancy study.

The chain carries TRBV27 and TRBJ2-6; D call uncertain. The germline gives CDR1 MNHEY, CDR2 SMNVEV (reference sequence). The length of the CDR3 is 14 residues. V gave up 4 bases and J gave up 1 base, with 5 bases separating them. CDR3 sequence (DNA): TGTGCCAGCAGTTACGCGTCTGGGGCCAACGTCCTGACTTTC. Translating gives CASSYASGANVLTF.

This clone was seen a single time. The rearrangement uses TRBV7-2 and TRBJ2-5; TRBD2 is a possible D gene (6 bases). This CDR3 comprises 14 residues. V lost 1 base and J lost 3, with 9 bases in between. Germline CDR1 reads SGHTA; CDR2 reads FQGNSA. The DNA for the CDR3 is TGTGCCAGCAGCTTAGTTAAGCGGGAAGAGACCCAGTACTTC. This sequence encodes CASSLVKREETQYF.

V gene TRBV4-2 combines with J gene TRBJ2-6, with a possible D match to TRBD1 (5 bases). Germline CDR1 LGHNA, CDR2 YNFKEQ. CDR3 length: 16 residues. The germline V and J ends were trimmed by 0 bases and 2 bases, with 8 bases remaining between them. CDR3 sequence: CASSQDRETGANVLTF. The CDR3 region has the DNA TGTGCCAGCAGCCAAGACAGGGAAACTGGGGCCAACGTCCTGACTTTC.

The chain couples TRBV9 to TRBJ2-1; 7 bases align to TRBD1. V shed 0 bases, J shed 5 bases, and the junction held 14 bases outside the gene matches. CDR1 is SGDLS and CDR2 is YYNGEE in the germline V gene. This CDR3 has 18 residues. The CDR3 nucleotides are TGTGCCAGCAGCGTAGGCCAGACAGGGTACGGGTCAAACAATGAGCAGTTCTTC. Translating it yields CASSVGQTGYGSNNEQFF.

V and J are TRBV14 and TRBJ1-3, with 7 bases matching TRBD1. Trimming took 5 bases from V and 0 from J; bases not matched to a gene: 7. This CDR3 is 16 amino acids long. From germline, CDR1 is SGHDN and CDR2 FVKESK. In nucleotides, the CDR3 is TGTGCCAGCAGCTCCCGGGACAGAATCTCTGGAAACACCATATATTTT. Translated, it gives CASSSRDRISGNTIYF. The full variable domain, with the rest looked up from reference TRBV14 and TRBJ1-3, is EAGVTQFPSHSVIEKGQTVTLRCDPISGHDNLYWYRRVMGKEIKFLLHFVKESKQDESGMPNNRFLAERTGGTYSTLKVQPAELEDSGVYFCASSSRDRISGNTIYFGEGSWLTVV.

The chain employs TRBV7-9 and TRBJ2-7; 14 positions match TRBD2. Per germline, CDR1 SEHNR and CDR2 FQNEAQ (reference sequence). Trimming cost V 5 bases and J 5 bases; bases outside gene matches: 8. CDR3 length equals 16 residues. The DNA of the CDR3 is TGTGCCAGCAGCCCACGACTAGCGGGAGGGATCCACGAGCAGTACTTC. It codes for CASSPRLAGGIHEQYF.

The genes are TRBV7-2 and TRBJ2-7; 9 bases are shared with TRBD1. Germline V CDR1 and CDR2: SGHTA, FQGNSA. V shed 2 bases and J 2 bases; nucleotides not matched to a gene: 7. The CDR3 spans 16 residues. As DNA, the CDR3 is TGTGCCAGCAGCTTATTTTTGTGGGACAGGGCCTACGAGCAGTACTTC. Translation gives CASSLFLWDRAYEQYF.

V gene TRBV6-5 combines with J gene TRBJ2-7; TRBD2 aligns across 12 bases. The V gene end was trimmed by 0 bases and the J gene end by 3 bases; junction bases not matched to a gene: 3. Germline assignment: CDR1 MNHEY and CDR2 SVGAGI. The CDR3 runs to 16 residues. The CDR3 nucleotides are TGTGCCAGCAGTTACTCCGGACTAGCGGGGAACTACGAGCAGTACTTC. This gives the protein CASSYSGLAGNYEQYF.

V is TRBV11-2 and J is TRBJ1-4, with D unclear. The V gene's germline CDR1 is SGHAT and CDR2 FQNNGV. This CDR3 is 16 amino acids long. The ends were cut back, 6 bases at V and 0 bases at J, with 14 bases in the middle. The CDR3 is CASSRGETPTNEKLFF. CDR3 sequence (DNA): TGTGCCAGCAGTCGCGGGGAGACACCAACTAATGAAAAACTGTTTTTT.

This chain links TRBV2 with TRBJ1-5; possibly TRBD1 for D (6 bases). The CDR3 consists of 14 residues. Between the trimmed V and J ends, which lost 6 bases and 0 bases, there was a span of 9 bases. Germline assignment: CDR1 SNHLY and CDR2 FYNNEI. CDR3 sequence: CASRGDTSNQPQHF. CDR3 nucleotides: TGTGCCAGCAGGGGGGACACTAGCAATCAGCCCCAGCATTTT.

The rearrangement joins TRBV30 to TRBJ2-4, with 8 bases identical to TRBD2. Germline V gene data show CDR1 as GTSNPN and CDR2 as SVGIG (reference sequence). V lost 2 bases to trimming and J lost 3 bases; unmatched junction nucleotides: 6. There are 15 residues in the CDR3. CDR3 in DNA: TGTGCCTGGAGTAGTACGGGAGGGAACAAAAACATTCAGTACTTC. Its protein product is CAWSSTGGNKNIQYF. The whole variable domain, remainder taken from reference TRBV30 and TRBJ2-4, is SQTIHQWPATLVQPVGSPLSLECTVEGTSNPNLYWYRQAAGRGLQLLFYSVGIGQISSEVPQNLSASRPQDRQFILSSKKLLLSDSGFYLCAWSSTGGNKNIQYFGAGTRLSVL.

This chain uses TRBV2 with TRBJ2-1; D possibly corresponds to TRBD2 (8 bases). The V and J ends lost 10 bases and 8 bases respectively, with 18 bases between them. CDR1 is SNHLY and CDR2 is FYNNEI in the germline V gene. The CDR3 covers 13 residues. The CDR3 loop reads CATPGGGRDEQFF. The CDR3 DNA sequence: TGTGCCACCCCGGGAGGGGGCAGGGATGAGCAGTTCTTC.

The chain couples TRBV7-3 to TRBJ2-7; 8 positions match TRBD2. The CDR3 is made up of 15 amino acids. V lost 5 bases to trimming and J lost 0 bases; unmatched junction nucleotides: 6. The germline V gene has CDR1 SGHTA and CDR2 FQGTGA. The CDR3 region is CASSVIAGSSYEQYF. In DNA, the CDR3 is TGTGCCAGCAGCGTAATAGCGGGGAGCTCCTACGAGCAGTACTTC. Full variable domain (rest looked up from reference TRBV7-3 and TRBJ2-7): GAGVSQTPSNKVTEKGKYVELRCDPISGHTALYWYRQSLGQGPEFLIYFQGTGAADDSGLPNDRFFAVRPEGSVSTLKIQRTERGDSAVYLCASSVIAGSSYEQYFGPGTRLTVT.

The chain joins TRBV27 to TRBJ1-1; D remains unclear. Germline V gene data show CDR1 as MNHEY and CDR2 as SMNVEV (reference sequence). The germline V and J ends were trimmed by 5 bases and 1 base, with 11 bases remaining between them. The length of the CDR3 is 14 residues. This chain's CDR3 is CASSPLEGNTEAFF. For the CDR3, the DNA is TGTGCCAGCAGTCCCCTGGAGGGGAACACTGAAGCTTTCTTT.

J is TRBJ2-2 and V is TRBV14; 8 nucleotides agree with TRBD1. Germline CDR1 SGHDN, CDR2 FVKESK. This CDR3 region has 14 residues. J lost 2 bases, V lost 8 bases, and 4 bases had no gene match. The CDR3 DNA follows: TGTGCCAGCCGCGGGACAGGCAACACCGGGGAGCTGTTTTTT. Translation gives CASRGTGNTGELFF.

This clone was seen once. V usage is TRBV14 and J usage is TRBJ2-7, with 11 bases that match TRBD2. CDR1 is SGHDN and CDR2 is FVKESK in the germline V gene. This CDR3 comprises 14 residues. After removal of 5 bases from V and 3 bases from J, the junction contained 3 bases not matched to a gene. The CDR3 reads CASSSGTSGYEQYF. DNA of the CDR3: TGTGCCAGCAGCTCCGGGACTAGCGGCTACGAGCAGTACTTC. Full variable domain (outside the CDR3, taken from reference TRBV14 and TRBJ2-7): EAGVTQFPSHSVIEKGQTVTLRCDPISGHDNLYWYRRVMGKEIKFLLHFVKESKQDESGMPNNRFLAERTGGTYSTLKVQPAELEDSGVYFCASSSGTSGYEQYFGPGTRLTVT.

CDR3 DNA sequence: TGTGCCAGCAGCTTAAAGGGAGACTCCTACGAGCAGTACTTC. It is translated as CASSLKGDSYEQYF. This chain links TRBV7-2 with TRBJ2-7; the D gene is possibly TRBD2 (5 bases). The CDR3 contains 14 residues. Trimming pared 2 bases from V and 0 bases from J, leaving 8 bases between. Germline CDR1 and CDR2: SGHTA and FQGNSA.